This T cell receptor (beta chain) was recorded in a study of shared clonotypes between healthy human individuals. The protocol was immunoSEQ multiplex PCR, while the TCRdb copy is restricted to in-frame clones and leaves out a portion. The table records about 2 million clones, 85% to 95% of them present only once. Study-wide results and caveats: Generation probabilities of non-shared clonotypes were lower (relative to those shared by all four donors).

V was shortened by 3 bases and J by 6 bases, with 18 bases between the two germline ends. Looked up from germline, CDR1 is ENHRY and CDR2 is SYGVKD. This CDR3 is built from 16 residues. With regard to this clone: What it recognizes is unknown.

The V and J genes are TRBV10-3 and TRBJ2-1; D gene uncertain. The material sequenced was naive CD4+ T cells sorted from blood. The subset here: CD45RA+ positively selected. This TCR was recovered from a young man in good health. CDR3 sequence (DNA): TGTGCCATCAGTGACCTTCCCGGCCTGGTCGGCAATGAGCAGTTCTTC. This codes for CAISDLPGLVGNEQFF.